Described below is a single T cell receptor beta chain sequence and its context. Some 28,000 T cell genomes (roughly 0.2 ug DNA) went into each sorted-subset replicate. TCRdb keeps only in-frame clones here, not all; method: immunoSEQ multiplex PCR. The sample lists just over 2,000,000 clones, roughly 96% occurring once. The sample is drawn from a study of shared clonotypes between healthy human individuals. The V end was cut by 2 bases, the J end by 9 bases, with 10 bases between. Germline CDR1 is SQVTM and CDR2 is ANQGSEA. This CDR3 region has 11 residues. This clonotype was sampled from a young man in good health. The chain recombines TRBV29-1 with TRBJ1-2; D is unresolved. Specimen: naive CD4+ T cells sorted from blood. Stated subset: CD45RA+ positively selected. CDR3 nucleotides: TGCAGCGTTGAATGGGAGAGGAGCTACACCTTC. It specifies CSVEWERSYTF.